The 18 T cell receptor beta chains below all came from one sample that was sequenced in a study of cytomegalovirus exposure and HLA in healthy donors. The method was immunoSEQ multiplex PCR; TCRdb's version includes in-frame clones alone and lacks a portion of them. The sample contains over 150,000 clones, about 90% of which appear only once. The specimen was PBMCs. The receptors stem from a man between 18 and 29 years old in good health and CMV-seropositive.

V gene TRBV15 combines with J gene TRBJ2-2; 13 nucleotides line up with TRBD2. Unmatched junction bases numbered 13, after V lost 5 bases and J lost 4 bases. Germline V gene data show CDR1 as LNHNV and CDR2 as YYDKDF (reference sequence). CDR3 size: 19 residues. The CDR3 here is CATSLGTSGAREFTGELFF. The CDR3, as DNA: TGTGCCACCAGCCTGGGGACTAGCGGGGCACGGGAGTTCACCGGGGAGCTGTTTTTT. Variable domain in full (rest from reference TRBV15 and TRBJ2-2): DAMVIQNPRYQVTQFGKPVTLSCSQTLNHNVMYWYQQKSSQAPKLLFHYYDKDFNNEADTPDNFQSRRPNTSFCFLDIRSPGLGDTAMYLCATSLGTSGAREFTGELFFGEGSRLTVL.

The CDR3 protein is CASSVGLAPTDTQYF. In nucleotides, the CDR3 is TGTGCCAGCAGCGTCGGACTAGCGCCCACAGATACGCAGTATTTT. The V call is TRBV7-9, the J call TRBJ2-3; 9 bases match TRBD2. This CDR3 has 15 amino acids. V shed 5 bases, J shed 2 bases, and the junction held 5 bases outside the gene matches. Germline V gene lookup returns CDR1 SEHNR and CDR2 FQNEAQ (reference sequence).

The rearrangement joins TRBV4-1 to TRBJ2-7; 8 bases are shared with TRBD1. The CDR3 has 20 amino acids. Germline trimming cut 0 bases from V and 2 bases from J; bases unmatched to any gene: 18. The germline V gene has CDR1 MGHRA and CDR2 YSYEKL. Here the CDR3 DNA reads TGCGCCAGCAGCCAAGATCCTCAGGGGGCGCGAAAGAAGCAGACCTACGAGCAGTACTTC. Translated: CASSQDPQGARKKQTYEQYF.

The chain employs TRBV18 and TRBJ1-3; D not resolved. The ends were cut back, 6 bases at V and 4 bases at J, with 10 bases in the middle. Germline-derived CDR1 and CDR2 are KGHSH and LQKENI. CDR3 length equals 13 residues. The CDR3 is CASSVSGGNTIYF. CDR3 sequence (DNA): TGTGCCAGCTCGGTCTCGGGAGGAAACACCATATATTTT.

This clone was counted a few times. This chain joins TRBV19 and TRBJ1-2; possibly TRBD1 for D (5 bases). There are 15 residues in the CDR3. Germline V gives CDR1 LNHDA, CDR2 SQIVND (reference sequence). Trimming took 5 bases from V and 0 from J, leaving 13 bases between them. The DNA of the CDR3 is TGTGCCAGTAGTCGGACACCCGATACTAACTATGGCTACACCTTC. Translated: CASSRTPDTNYGYTF.

About this clone: Distinct nucleotide sequences in the sample also encode this CDR3. V is TRBV18 and J is TRBJ1-1; 8 bases map to TRBD1. The CDR3 runs 15 residues. In germline, CDR1 is KGHSH, CDR2 LQKENI. J was trimmed by 2 bases and V by 2 bases; bases with no gene match: 4. The CDR3 spells CASSPGPGGNTEAFF. The CDR3 coding sequence is TGTGCCAGCTCACCAGGGCCAGGGGGCAACACTGAAGCTTTCTTT.

The CDR3 is CASNDGIRQGEWNTEAFF. CDR3 bases: TGTGCCAGCAACGATGGGATTAGGCAGGGGGAGTGGAACACTGAAGCTTTCTTT. The V and J genes are TRBV7-9 and TRBJ1-1; 7 positions match TRBD1. The J segment lost 1 base and the V segment lost 7 bases, leaving 18 bases of the junction unmatched. The CDR3 sequence is 18 residues long. The germline CDR1 and CDR2 sequences are SEHNR and FQNEAQ (reference sequence). The variable domain in full, with the rest retrieved from reference TRBV7-9 and TRBJ1-1, is DTGVSQNPRHKITKRGQNVTFRCDPISEHNRLYWYRQTLGQGPEFLTYFQNEAQLEKSRLLSDRFSAERPKGSFSTLEIQRTEQGDSAMYLCASNDGIRQGEWNTEAFFGQGTRLTVV.

The V call is TRBV7-9, the J call TRBJ1-2, with D perhaps matching TRBD1 (5 bases). Trimming shortened V by 5 bases and J by 2 bases, and 15 bases separated the two germline ends. This CDR3 is 15 amino acids long. CDR1 SEHNR and CDR2 FQNEAQ come from the germline V gene (reference sequence). The CDR3 bases are TGTGCCAGCAGCAATCCCGGGGGTTCAAACTATGGCTACACCTTC. Its protein is CASSNPGGSNYGYTF.

V is TRBV28 and J is TRBJ2-5; the match to TRBD1 covers 8 bases. The CDR3 is 15 residues long. J gave up 1 base and V 4 bases, and 5 bases lay outside the gene matches. Germline CDR1 and CDR2: MDHEN and SYDVKM. DNA for the CDR3: TGTGCCAGCAGTTCACGGACAGGGTTCCAAGAGACCCAGTACTTC. Its protein product is CASSSRTGFQETQYF.

The V call is TRBV10-3, the J call TRBJ2-1, with 8 bases identical to TRBD2. Germline CDR1 ENHRY, CDR2 SYGVKD. The ends lost 6 bases at V and 5 bases at J; junction bases unmatched: 6. CDR3 length: 14 residues. CDR3 amino acids: CAISRLARDNEQFF. The CDR3 bases are TGTGCCATCAGCCGACTAGCGAGGGACAATGAGCAGTTCTTC.

This clone was seen only once. The genes are TRBV5-8 and TRBJ2-1, with a possible D match to TRBD1 (5 bases). Trimming stripped 6 bases from V and 0 bases from J, with 10 bases between. CDR3 length equals 14 residues. Germline lookup yields CDR1 SGHTS and CDR2 YDEGEE. The CDR3 nucleotides are TGTGCCAGCACCCAGACAGCCTCCTACAATGAGCAGTTCTTC. This encodes CASTQTASYNEQFF.

The chain recombines TRBV10-3 with TRBJ2-1; weak D call: TRBD1 (5 bases). The CDR3 covers 15 residues. CDR1 ENHRY and CDR2 SYGVKD come from the germline V gene. Trimming removed 4 bases from V and 3 bases from J, with 13 bases in between. The CDR3 coding sequence is TGTGCCATCAGTGGTGGTGGGGCGGACTACAATGAGCAGTTCTTC. Encoded protein: CAISGGGADYNEQFF.

The chain combines TRBV7-8 with TRBJ2-7; 10 bases line up with TRBD2. The trim removed 1 base at V and 3 bases at J, leaving 6 bases unmatched. The CDR3 is made up of 16 amino acids. CDR1 is SGHVS, CDR2 FQNEAQ, per germline. CDR3 sequence: CASSLGPLAGGYEQYF. In nucleotides, the CDR3 is TGTGCCAGCAGCTTAGGACCGTTAGCGGGAGGCTACGAGCAGTACTTC.

This clone has only one observation. J is TRBJ1-5 and V is TRBV19, with TRBD1 matching over 7 bases. The CDR3 sequence is 13 residues long. Germline-derived CDR1 and CDR2 are LNHDA and SQIVND (reference sequence). V was clipped by 2 bases and J by 6 bases; unmatched bases: 1. Here the CDR3 reads CASSIQGGQPQHF. CDR3 DNA: TGTGCCAGTAGTATACAGGGGGGTCAGCCCCAGCATTTT.

J is TRBJ2-5 and V is TRBV28, with a weak D call TRBD2 (5 bases). The CDR3 is 14 amino acids. Trimming pared 1 base from V and 0 bases from J, leaving 6 bases between. The germline gives CDR1 MDHEN, CDR2 SYDVKM. This CDR3 reads CASSLSRDQETQYF. CDR3 DNA sequence: TGTGCCAGCAGTTTATCGAGGGACCAAGAGACCCAGTACTTC.

This clone was seen more than once but under ten times. The chain employs TRBV2 and TRBJ2-7; 9 bases match TRBD1. V lost 8 bases to trimming and J lost 1 base; unmatched junction nucleotides: 3. CDR3 length equals 13 residues. Germline V gene lookup returns CDR1 SNHLY and CDR2 FYNNEI. The CDR3 nucleotides read TGTGCCAGCGGGACAGGGCCATCCTACGAGCAGTACTTC. It specifies CASGTGPSYEQYF. Full variable domain (remainder filled in from reference TRBV2 and TRBJ2-7): EPEVTQTPSHQVTQMGQEVILRCVPISNHLYFYWYRQILGQKVEFLVSFYNNEISEKSEIFDDQFSVERPDGSNFTLKIRSTKLEDSAMYFCASGTGPSYEQYFGPGTRLTVT.

The V call is TRBV6-1, the J call TRBJ2-1, with 9 bases that match TRBD2. Germline loops: CDR1 MNHNS, CDR2 SASEGT. CDR3 length equals 15 residues. The trim removed 6 bases at V and 7 bases at J, leaving 10 bases unmatched. DNA of the CDR3: TGTGCCAGCAGCGGGGCGGGAGGGCCAAGTAATGAGCAGTTCTTC. Translation: CASSGAGGPSNEQFF.

The chain recombines TRBV7-3 with TRBJ2-2; 9 positions agree with TRBD2. Germline CDR1 SGHTA, CDR2 FQGTGA. The V and J ends lost 4 bases and 2 bases, in that order; junction bases with no gene match: 5. The CDR3 sequence is 16 residues long. CDR3 loop: CASSSLLAGNTGELFF. Written as DNA, the CDR3 is TGTGCCAGCAGCTCACTCCTAGCGGGAAACACCGGGGAGCTGTTTTTT.